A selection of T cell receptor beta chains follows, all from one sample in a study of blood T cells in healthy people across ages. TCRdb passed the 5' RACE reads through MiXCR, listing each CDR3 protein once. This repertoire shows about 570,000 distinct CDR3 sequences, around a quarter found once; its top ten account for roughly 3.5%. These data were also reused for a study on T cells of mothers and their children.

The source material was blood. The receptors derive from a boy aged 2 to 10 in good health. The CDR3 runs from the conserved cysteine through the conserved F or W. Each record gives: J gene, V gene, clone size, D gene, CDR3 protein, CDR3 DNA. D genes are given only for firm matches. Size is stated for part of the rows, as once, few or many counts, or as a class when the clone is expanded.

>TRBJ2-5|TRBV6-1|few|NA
CASSAEAETQYF
TGTGCCAGCAGTGCGGAGGCGGAGACCCAGTACTTC
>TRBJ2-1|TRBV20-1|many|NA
CSVNGGRGSYNEQFF
TGCAGTGTCAACGGGGGTCGGGGCTCCTACAATGAGCAGTTCTTC
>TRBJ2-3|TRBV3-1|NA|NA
CASSLEPTITDTQYF
TGTGCCAGCAGCCTGGAACCGACGATCACAGATACGCAGTATTTT
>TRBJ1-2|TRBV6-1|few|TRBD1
CASSEWTGPNYGYTF
TGTGCCAGCAGTGAGTGGACAGGCCCTAACTATGGCTACACCTTC
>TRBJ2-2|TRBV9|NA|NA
CASSVAGDSYTGELFF
TGTGCCAGCAGCGTAGCTGGTGACAGCTACACCGGGGAGCTGTTTTTT
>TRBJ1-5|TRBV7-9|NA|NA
CASSAVVTGDSNQPQHF
TGTGCCAGCAGCGCCGTCGTTACAGGAGATAGCAATCAGCCCCAGCATTTT
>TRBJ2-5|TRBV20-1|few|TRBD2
CSARGTSGSQETQYF
TGCAGTGCTAGAGGGACTAGCGGGAGCCAAGAGACCCAGTACTTC
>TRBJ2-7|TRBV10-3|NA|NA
CATAGQTYKQYF
TGTGCCACGGCAGGGCAAACCTACAAGCAGTACTTC
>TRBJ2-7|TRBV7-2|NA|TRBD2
CASSTSLPGGYEQYF
TGTGCCAGCAGTACGAGTCTCCCGGGGGGTTACGAGCAGTACTTC
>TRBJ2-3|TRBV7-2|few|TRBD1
CASSFDRVSSTDTQYF
TGTGCCAGCAGCTTCGACAGGGTATCTAGCACAGATACGCAGTATTTT
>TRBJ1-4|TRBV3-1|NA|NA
CASSQPQGSEEKLFF
TGTGCCAGCAGCCAACCACAGGGAAGTGAAGAAAAACTGTTTTTT
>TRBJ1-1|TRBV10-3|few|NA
CAISSLQGHTEAFF
TGTGCCATCAGCTCGCTACAGGGTCACACTGAAGCTTTCTTT
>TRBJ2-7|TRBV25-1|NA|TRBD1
CASSVRQGSYEQYF
TGTGCCAGCAGTGTTCGACAGGGCTCCTACGAGCAGTACTTC
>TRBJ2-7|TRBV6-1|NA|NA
CASSERGSYEQYF
TGTGCCAGCAGTGAGCGGGGATCCTACGAGCAGTACTTC
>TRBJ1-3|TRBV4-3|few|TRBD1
CASSQEGGTAGNTIYF
TGCGCCAGCAGCCAAGAAGGCGGGACAGCTGGAAACACCATATATTTT
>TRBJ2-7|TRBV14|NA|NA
CASSQDSWSSYEQYF
TGTGCCAGCAGCCAAGACAGCTGGAGCTCCTACGAGCAGTACTTC
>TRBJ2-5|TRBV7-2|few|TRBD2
CASSLVLLAGVQTQYF
TGTGCCAGCAGCTTAGTTCTCCTAGCGGGAGTGCAGACCCAGTACTTC
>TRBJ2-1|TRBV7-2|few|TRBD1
CASSLKIAGTDPYNEQFF
TGTGCCAGCAGCTTAAAAATCGCCGGGACAGACCCCTACAATGAGCAGTTCTTC
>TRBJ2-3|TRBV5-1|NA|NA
CASFGGTLRDTQYF
TGCGCCAGCTTCGGGGGCACTCTAAGGGATACGCAGTATTTT
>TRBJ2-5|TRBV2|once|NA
CATSRQGETQYF
TGTGCCACCTCTCGTCAGGGGGAGACCCAGTACTTC
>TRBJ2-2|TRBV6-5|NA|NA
CASSYDTGWNTGELFF
TGTGCCAGCAGTTATGATACAGGGTGGAACACCGGGGAGCTGTTTTTT
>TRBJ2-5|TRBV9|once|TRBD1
CASSALGQLQETQYF
TGTGCCAGCAGCGCCCTGGGACAGCTACAAGAGACCCAGTACTTC